This T cell receptor (beta chain) is from a study of human T cells and chemical hapten exposure. The V gene's germline CDR1 is MDHEN and CDR2 SYDVKM. The ends were cut back, 3 bases at V and 8 bases at J, with 10 bases in the middle. The CDR3 sequence is 12 residues long. Described time point: patch test 1, 2 weeks after DPC sensitization. Treatment reported: therapeutic diphenylcyclopropenone sensitization with weekly scalp DPC. The library labeled individual cDNA molecules by adding unique molecular identifiers to them. TCRdb called the RACE reads again in MiXCR, with one record for every CDR3 protein. The sample consists of approximately 73,000 distinct CDR3 sequences, 10% to 13% of them appearing once.

This chain connects TRBV28 to TRBJ1-1; tentative D call: TRBD1 (6 bases). This receptor was obtained from a woman aged 45-60 years with alopecia areata. Some clones in this sample may be carry-over from other donors' samples. The sample in question was whole blood, obtained in connection with sensitization to the hapten diphenylcyclopropenone (DPC). CDR3 in amino acids: CASSFRGREAFF. CDR3 DNA: TGTGCCAGCAGTTTTAGGGGGAGAGAAGCTTTCTTT.